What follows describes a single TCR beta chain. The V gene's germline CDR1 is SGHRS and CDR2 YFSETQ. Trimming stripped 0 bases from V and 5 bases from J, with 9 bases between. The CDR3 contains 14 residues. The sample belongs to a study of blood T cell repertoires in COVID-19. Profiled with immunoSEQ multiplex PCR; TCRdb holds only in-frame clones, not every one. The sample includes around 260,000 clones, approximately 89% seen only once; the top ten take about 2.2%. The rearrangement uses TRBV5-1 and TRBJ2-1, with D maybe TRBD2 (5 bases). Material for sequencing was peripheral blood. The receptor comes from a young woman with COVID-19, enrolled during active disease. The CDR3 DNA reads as TGCGCCAGCAGCTTGGAGGCGGGTAACAATGAGCAGTTCTTC. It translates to CASSLEAGNNEQFF.